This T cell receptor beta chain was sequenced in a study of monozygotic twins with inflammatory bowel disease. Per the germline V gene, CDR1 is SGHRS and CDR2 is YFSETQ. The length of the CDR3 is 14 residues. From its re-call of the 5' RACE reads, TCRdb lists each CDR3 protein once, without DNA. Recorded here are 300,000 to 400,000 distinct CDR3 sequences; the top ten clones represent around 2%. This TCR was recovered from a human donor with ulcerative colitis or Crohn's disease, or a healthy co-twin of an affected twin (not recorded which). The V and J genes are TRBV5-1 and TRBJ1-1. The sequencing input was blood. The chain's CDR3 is CASSLALRNTEAFF. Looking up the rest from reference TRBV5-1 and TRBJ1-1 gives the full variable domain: KAGVTQTPRYLIKTRGQQVTLSCSPISGHRSVSWYQQTPGQGLQFLFEYFSETQRNKGNFPGRFSGRQFSNSRSEMNVSTLELGDSALYLCASSLALRNTEAFFGQGTRLTVV.